Detailed here is one TCR beta chain. These data belong to a study of blood T cell repertoires in COVID-19. The table came from immunoSEQ multiplex PCR; TCRdb's copy has only in-frame clones and leaves some out. This table has around 300,000 clones, roughly 86% appearing once. Between the trimmed V and J ends, which lost 5 bases and 7 bases, there was a span of 15 bases. Germline CDR1 reads SGHTA; CDR2 reads FQGTGA. CDR3 length: 13 amino acids. The source material was peripheral blood. The sequence was obtained from a woman aged 25 to 39 who had recovered from COVID-19. The chain combines TRBV7-3 with TRBJ2-7; D may be TRBD2 (6 bases). The CDR3 reads CASSQTTGGEQYF. The CDR3, as DNA: TGTGCCAGCAGCCAAACTACTGGGGGGGAGCAGTACTTC.